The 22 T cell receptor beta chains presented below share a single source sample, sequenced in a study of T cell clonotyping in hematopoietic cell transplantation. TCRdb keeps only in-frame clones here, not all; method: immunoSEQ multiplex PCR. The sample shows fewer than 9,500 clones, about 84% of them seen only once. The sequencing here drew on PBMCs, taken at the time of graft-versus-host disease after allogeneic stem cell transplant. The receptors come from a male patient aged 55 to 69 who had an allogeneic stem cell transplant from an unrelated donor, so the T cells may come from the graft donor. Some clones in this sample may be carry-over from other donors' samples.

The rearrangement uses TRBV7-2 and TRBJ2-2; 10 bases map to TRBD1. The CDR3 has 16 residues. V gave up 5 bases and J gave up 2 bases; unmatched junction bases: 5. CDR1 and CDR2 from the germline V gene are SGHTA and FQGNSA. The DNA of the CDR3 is TGTGCCAGCAGCCGTGGGACAGGGGCTAACACCGGGGAGCTGTTTTTT. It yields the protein CASSRGTGANTGELFF.

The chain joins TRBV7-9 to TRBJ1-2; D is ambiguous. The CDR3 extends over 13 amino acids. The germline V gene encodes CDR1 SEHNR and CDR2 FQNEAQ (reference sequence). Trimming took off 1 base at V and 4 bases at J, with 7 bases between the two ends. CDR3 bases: TGTGCCAGCAGCTTAGGGTCCGTCTATGGCTACACCTTC. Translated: CASSLGSVYGYTF. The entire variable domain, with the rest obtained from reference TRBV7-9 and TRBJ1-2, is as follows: DTGVSQNPRHKITKRGQNVTFRCDPISEHNRLYWYRQTLGQGPEFLTYFQNEAQLEKSRLLSDRFSAERPKGSFSTLEIQRTEQGDSAMYLCASSLGSVYGYTFGSGTRLTVV.

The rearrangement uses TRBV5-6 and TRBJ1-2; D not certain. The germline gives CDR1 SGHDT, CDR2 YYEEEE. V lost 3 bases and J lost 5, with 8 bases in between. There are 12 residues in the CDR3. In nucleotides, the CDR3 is TGTGCCAGCAGCTCGGACCTATATGGCTACACCTTC. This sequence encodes CASSSDLYGYTF.

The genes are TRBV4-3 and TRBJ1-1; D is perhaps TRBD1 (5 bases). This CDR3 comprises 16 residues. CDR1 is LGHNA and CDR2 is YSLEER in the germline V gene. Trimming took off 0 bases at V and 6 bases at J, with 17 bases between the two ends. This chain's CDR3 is CASSQDSPSGVAEAFF. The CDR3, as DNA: TGCGCCAGCAGCCAAGATTCGCCGTCGGGGGTCGCTGAAGCTTTCTTT.

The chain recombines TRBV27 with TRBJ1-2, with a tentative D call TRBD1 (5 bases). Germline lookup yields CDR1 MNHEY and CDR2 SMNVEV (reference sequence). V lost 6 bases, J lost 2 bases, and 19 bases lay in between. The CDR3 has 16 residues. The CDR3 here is CASRDRSGRVNYGYTF. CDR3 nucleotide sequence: TGTGCCAGCAGGGACCGGTCGGGCAGGGTGAACTATGGCTACACCTTC.

The CDR3 bases are TGTGCCAGCAGTTACGCGGGGCTGGGTGCTTTCTTT. The encoded protein is CASSYAGLGAFF. V is TRBV6-6 and J is TRBJ1-1; possible D gene TRBD1, 5 bases. The V end lost 2 bases, the J end lost 11 bases, and 12 bases lay between the germline ends. This CDR3 has 12 amino acids. Germline V gene lookup returns CDR1 MNHNY and CDR2 SVGAGI (reference sequence).

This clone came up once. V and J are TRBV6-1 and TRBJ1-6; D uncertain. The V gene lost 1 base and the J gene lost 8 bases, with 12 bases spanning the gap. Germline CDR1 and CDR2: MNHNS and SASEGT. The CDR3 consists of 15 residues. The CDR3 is CASSEVGGKDSPLHF. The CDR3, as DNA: TGTGCCAGCAGTGAAGTAGGAGGGAAGGATTCACCCCTCCACTTT.

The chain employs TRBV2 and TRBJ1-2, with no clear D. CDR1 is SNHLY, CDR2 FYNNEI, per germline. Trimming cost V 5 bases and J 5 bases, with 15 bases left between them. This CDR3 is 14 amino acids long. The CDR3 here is CASSSRRPEYGYTF. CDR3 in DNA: TGTGCCAGCAGTTCTCGTAGACCAGAGTATGGCTACACCTTC.

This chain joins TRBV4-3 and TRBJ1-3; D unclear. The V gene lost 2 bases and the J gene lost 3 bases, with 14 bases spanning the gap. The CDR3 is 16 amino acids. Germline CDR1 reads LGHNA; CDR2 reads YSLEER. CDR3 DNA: TGCGCCAGCAGCCAATCCCGCCAGATGGGTGGAAACACCATATATTTT. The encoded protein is CASSQSRQMGGNTIYF.

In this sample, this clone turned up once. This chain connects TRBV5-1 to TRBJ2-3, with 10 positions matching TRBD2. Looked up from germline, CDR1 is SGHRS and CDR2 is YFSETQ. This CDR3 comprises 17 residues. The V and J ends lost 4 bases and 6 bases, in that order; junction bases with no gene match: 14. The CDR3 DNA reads TGCGCCAGCAGCCCCTCCAGCGGGGGGGCATACAGGGATACGCAGTATTTT. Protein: CASSPSSGGAYRDTQYF.

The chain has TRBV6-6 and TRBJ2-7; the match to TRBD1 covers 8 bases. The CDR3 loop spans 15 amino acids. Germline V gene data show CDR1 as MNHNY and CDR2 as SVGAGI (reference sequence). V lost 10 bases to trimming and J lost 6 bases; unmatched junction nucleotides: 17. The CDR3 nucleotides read TGTGCCATAGGACAGGGTTCTCCCCCGCCTCTCGAGCAGTACTTC. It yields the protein CAIGQGSPPPLEQYF.

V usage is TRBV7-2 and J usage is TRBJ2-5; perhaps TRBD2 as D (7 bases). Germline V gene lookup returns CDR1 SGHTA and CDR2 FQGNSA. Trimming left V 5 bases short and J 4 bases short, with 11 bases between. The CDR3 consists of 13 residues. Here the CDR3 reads CASSRGGSETQYF. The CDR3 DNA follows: TGTGCCAGCAGCCGCGGGGGCTCAGAGACCCAGTACTTC.

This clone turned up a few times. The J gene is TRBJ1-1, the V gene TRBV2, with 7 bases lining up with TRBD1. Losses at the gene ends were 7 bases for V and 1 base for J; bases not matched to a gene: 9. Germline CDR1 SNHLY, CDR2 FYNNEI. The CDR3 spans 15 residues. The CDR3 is CASTPMGQKNTEAFF. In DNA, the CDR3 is TGTGCCAGCACTCCGATGGGACAGAAGAACACTGAAGCTTTCTTT.

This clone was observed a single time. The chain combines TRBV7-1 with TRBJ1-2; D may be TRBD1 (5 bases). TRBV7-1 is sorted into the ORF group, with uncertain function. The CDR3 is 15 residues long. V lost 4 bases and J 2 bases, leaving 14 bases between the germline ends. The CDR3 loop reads CASSLNRQPNYGYTF. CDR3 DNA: TGTGCCAGCAGCTTGAACCGACAGCCGAACTATGGCTACACCTTC.

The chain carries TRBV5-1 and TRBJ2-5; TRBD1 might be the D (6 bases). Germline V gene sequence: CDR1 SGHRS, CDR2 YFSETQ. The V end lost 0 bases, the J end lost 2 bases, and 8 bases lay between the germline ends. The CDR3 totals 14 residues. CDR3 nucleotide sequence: TGCGCCAGCAGCTTGGAAGGGGGACAAGAGACCCAGTACTTC. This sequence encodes CASSLEGGQETQYF.

The CDR3 loop reads CASSAQGPASGQPQHF. The CDR3 bases are TGTGCCAGCAGTGCACAAGGTCCCGCGAGTGGTCAGCCCCAGCATTTT. The chain couples TRBV2 to TRBJ1-5; unclear D gene. The V gene lost 4 bases and the J gene lost 6 bases, with 19 bases spanning the gap. From germline, CDR1 is SNHLY and CDR2 FYNNEI. This CDR3 has 16 residues.

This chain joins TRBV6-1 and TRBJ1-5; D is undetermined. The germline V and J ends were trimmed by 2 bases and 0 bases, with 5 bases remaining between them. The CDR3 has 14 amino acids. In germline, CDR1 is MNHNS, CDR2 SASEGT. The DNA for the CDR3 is TGTGCCAGCAGTGAAAGAAGTAGCAATCAGCCCCAGCATTTT. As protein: CASSERSSNQPQHF.

CDR3 region: CASSLLARNTGELFF. The CDR3 nucleotides are TGTGCCAGCAGCTTGTTGGCTAGGAACACCGGGGAGCTGTTTTTT. The chain is built from TRBV5-6 and TRBJ2-2, with D unresolved. CDR1 SGHDT and CDR2 YYEEEE come from the germline V gene. The V end was cut by 1 base, the J end by 1 base, with 8 bases between. The CDR3 totals 15 residues.

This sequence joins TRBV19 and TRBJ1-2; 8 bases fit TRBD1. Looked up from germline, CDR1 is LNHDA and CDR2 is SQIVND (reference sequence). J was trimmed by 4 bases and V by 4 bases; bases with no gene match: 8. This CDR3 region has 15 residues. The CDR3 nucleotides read TGTGCCAGTAGTACCCAACAGGGGGTGGGCTATGGCTACACCTTC. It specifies CASSTQQGVGYGYTF.

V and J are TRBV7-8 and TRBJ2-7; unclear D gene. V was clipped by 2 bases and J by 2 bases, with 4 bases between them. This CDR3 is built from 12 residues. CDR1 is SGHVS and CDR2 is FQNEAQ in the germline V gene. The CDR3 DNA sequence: TGTGCCAGCAGCTTATTAGCCTACGAGCAGTACTTC. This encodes CASSLLAYEQYF.

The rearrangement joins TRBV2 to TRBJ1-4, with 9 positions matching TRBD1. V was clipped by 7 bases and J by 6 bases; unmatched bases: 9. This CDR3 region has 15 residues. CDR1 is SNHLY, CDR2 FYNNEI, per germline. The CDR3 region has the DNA TGTGCCAGCAACCCACAGGGGGCAGGTTATGAAAAACTGTTTTTT. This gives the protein CASNPQGAGYEKLFF.

CDR3 amino acids: CASSQRSGPAGVHEQYF. In DNA form, the CDR3 reads TGTGCCAGCAGCCAAAGATCAGGTCCGGCGGGGGTCCACGAGCAGTACTTC. The chain is built from TRBV4-2 and TRBJ2-7; 7 bases are a match to TRBD2. The CDR3 runs to 17 residues. From germline, CDR1 is LGHNA and CDR2 YNFKEQ. V trimming: 2 bases; J trimming: 5 bases; junction bases outside the gene matches: 15.